This T cell receptor (beta chain) was sequenced for a study of cytomegalovirus exposure and HLA in healthy donors. Study-wide results and caveats: The study flagged some 180 TCR beta chains as cytomegalovirus-associated. Across donors, most TCRs were seen rarely, yet some public ones were widespread. Later on, an analysis tied over 15,000 TCR beta sequences to HLA alleles at 0.05 false discovery rate.

The primer mix had 60 Vbeta and 13 Jbeta primers. TCRdb keeps only in-frame clones here, not all; method: immunoSEQ multiplex PCR. The data hold 100,000 to 150,000 clones, with about 73% observed a single time. All the people who gave samples were healthy bone marrow donors. This clone turned up a few times. Its antigen is not known. V lost 7 bases and J lost 1, with 4 bases in between. CDR3 length: 11 amino acids. CDR1 is LNHDA and CDR2 is SQIVND in the germline V gene (reference sequence). This chain uses TRBV19 with TRBJ1-1; no reliable D call. The origin of this receptor is a woman in her forties or fifties in good health and CMV-seropositive. Sequencing was done on a sample of PBMCs. CDR3 sequence (DNA): TGTGCCAGTAACAAGAACACTGAAGCTTTCTTT. It translates to CASNKNTEAFF.